This T cell receptor beta chain was captured in a study of CD39 and CD103 CD8 tumor-infiltrating T cells. With 5 bases removed from V and 3 bases from J, the gap between germline ends came to 15 bases. CDR3 size: 15 residues. Germline V gives CDR1 MGHDK, CDR2 SYGVNS. TCRdb keeps only in-frame clones here, not all; method: immunoSEQ multiplex PCR. This table holds roughly 7,400 clones, over 65% found once. This chain connects TRBV25-1 to TRBJ2-3, with D maybe TRBD1 (6 bases). The TCR was taken from a human donor with head and neck squamous cell carcinoma. The sequenced material came from CD8+ T cells sorted from blood. Subset denoted: total memory CD8 T cells (CD45RA-CCR7+/-) from blood or uninvolved lymph node. CDR3 DNA: TGTGCCAGCAGTACCCAAGGAGGACAGACAGATACGCAGTATTTT. Protein product: CASSTQGGQTDTQYF.